This TCR beta chain was sequenced during a study of OX40 agonist ivuxolimab in advanced cancers. As regards this clone: Its antigen is currently unknown.

Study conclusions and caveats: It was also the case that some nonresponders had low normalized T-cell clonal expansion.

TCRdb's table, derived via immunoSEQ multiplex PCR, lists solely in-frame clones and lacks some. The sample includes some 70,000 clones, about 81% of them seen just once. In germline, CDR1 is MNHEY, CDR2 SMNVEV (reference sequence). Unmatched junction bases numbered 14, after V lost 6 bases and J lost 0 bases. This CDR3 is 18 amino acids long. The genes are TRBV27 and TRBJ1-5, with 7 bases aligning to TRBD1. The sample consisted of CD4+ or CD8+ T cells sorted from blood, taken in a trial of the OX40 agonist ivuxolimab. The source is an adult with an advanced solid tumor such as melanoma, head and neck, liver or kidney cancer. CDR3 DNA sequence: TGTGCCAGCAGCCCTCTAGGACAGGCCGCTTATAGCAATCAGCCCCAGCATTTT. As protein: CASSPLGQAAYSNQPQHF.